Listed here are 21 T cell receptor beta chains from one sample, sequenced in a study of persistence of HIV-infected CD4 T cells (dated by TCRdb to 2019 to 2021). Read against the paper, the sample's treatment or condition label means: suppressive antiretroviral therapy. Lysates of CMV-infected fibroblasts at roughly 9.6 ug/mL were used to stimulate the cells. Memory CD4+ T cells that did not respond, being CD40L-negative, CD69-negative and CD45RO-high, were sorted as memory populations depleted of antigen-responding cells. No antigen is known for these receptors. TCRbeta repertoires were sequenced from genomic DNA with the immunoSEQ hsTCRB assay version 4 in survey mode. As stored in TCRdb, this immuneACCESS dataset retains in-frame rearrangements with V and J assigned. A fraction of the clones does not appear; measured against another copy, unresolved V genes explain less than half of the discrepancy, and the remainder lacks a known reason. Present in this sample are about 30,000 clones, 82% of which were seen just once. Roughly 0.9% of the sample goes to the ten largest clones.

The sample was CD4+ T cells sorted from PBMCs after approximately 18-hour stimulation, taken from a patient who received antiretroviral therapy. Per the publication, the cell subset or site label means: CD40L-CD69- CD45RO-high memory CD4 T cells not responding to CMV lysate. The receptors come from an adult man with HIV who was CMV-seropositive.

V gene TRBV6-5 combines with J gene TRBJ2-7; D gene ambiguous. The V end was cut by 4 bases, the J end by 2 bases, with 12 bases between. CDR3 length: 14 residues. Germline values: CDR1 MNHEY, CDR2 SVGAGI. Written as DNA, the CDR3 is TGTGCCAGCAGTTCGGTGCTAATAACCTACGAGCAGTACTTC. As protein: CASSSVLITYEQYF.

As to this clone: This sample also contains other DNA sequences that code for the same CDR3. V usage is TRBV5-1 and J usage is TRBJ2-3, with 9 bases lining up with TRBD2. CDR3 length: 16 residues. V trimming: 0 bases; J trimming: 1 base; junction bases outside the gene matches: 3. Germline V gene lookup returns CDR1 SGHRS and CDR2 YFSETQ. The CDR3 sequence: CASSLEAGGRTDTQYF. The CDR3 nucleotides read TGCGCCAGCAGCTTGGAAGCGGGGGGACGCACAGATACGCAGTATTTT.

The rearrangement joins TRBV6-2 or TRBV6-3 to TRBJ1-4; 9 positions match TRBD1. Germline V lookup: CDR1 MNHEY, CDR2 SVGEGT. The CDR3 runs to 15 residues. The V segment lost 5 bases and the J segment 7 bases; nucleotides outside the gene matches: 8. CDR3 protein: CASSPLGQGSEKLFF. The DNA of the CDR3 is TGTGCCAGCAGTCCCCTCGGACAGGGGAGTGAAAAACTGTTTTTT.

The V call is TRBV9, the J call TRBJ2-2; D is perhaps TRBD2 (7 bases). The germline V and J ends were trimmed by 0 bases and 5 bases, with 11 bases remaining between them. The CDR3 contains 15 residues. The germline CDR1 and CDR2 sequences are SGDLS and YYNGEE. CDR3: CASSVGGGGTGELFF. In nucleotides, the CDR3 is TGTGCCAGCAGCGTAGGGGGAGGGGGAACCGGGGAGCTGTTTTTT.

In this sample, this clone turned up a few times. CDR3 bases: TGTGCCAGCAGTTTACTGCACCGTGAGCCCCAGCATTTT. Translating gives CASSLLHREPQHF. The rearrangement links TRBV28 to TRBJ1-5; no definite D call. CDR3 size: 13 residues. Germline CDR1 is MDHEN and CDR2 is SYDVKM. The V and J ends lost 2 bases and 8 bases respectively, with 10 bases between them.

The V gene is TRBV5-1, the J gene TRBJ1-1; 7 bases align to TRBD1. The CDR3 loop spans 17 amino acids. Germline values: CDR1 SGHRS, CDR2 YFSETQ. J lost 0 bases, V lost 0 bases, and 8 bases had no gene match. This chain's CDR3 is CASSLVRTGVMNTEAFF. DNA of the CDR3: TGCGCCAGCAGCTTGGTTCGGACAGGAGTCATGAACACTGAAGCTTTCTTT.

V gene TRBV2 combines with J gene TRBJ2-2; TRBD1 might be the D (5 bases). Between the trimmed V and J ends, which lost 4 bases and 1 base, there was a span of 7 bases. Germline CDR1 and CDR2: SNHLY and FYNNEI. CDR3 length: 14 amino acids. CDR3 nucleotides: TGTGCCAGCAGTGTACAGGAGAACACCGGGGAGCTGTTTTTT. Its protein product is CASSVQENTGELFF.

The V call is TRBV13, the J call TRBJ2-5, with D tentatively TRBD2 (5 bases). CDR1 is PRHDT and CDR2 is FYEKMQ in the germline V gene (reference sequence). V gave up 3 bases and J gave up 5 bases, with 13 bases separating them. The CDR3 totals 14 residues. CDR3 amino acids: CASSFGLDWETQYF. Here the CDR3 DNA reads TGTGCCAGCAGCTTCGGGTTGGACTGGGAGACCCAGTACTTC. Looking up the rest from reference TRBV13 and TRBJ2-5 gives the full variable domain: AAGVIQSPRHLIKEKRETATLKCYPIPRHDTVYWYQQGPGQDPQFLISFYEKMQSDKGSIPDRFSAQQFSDYHSELNMSSLELGDSALYFCASSFGLDWETQYFGPGTRLLVL.

The rearrangement links TRBV7-2 to TRBJ1-3; 7 positions agree with TRBD1. Germline trimming cut 5 bases from V and 4 bases from J; bases unmatched to any gene: 14. Germline assignment: CDR1 SGHTA and CDR2 FQGNSA. The CDR3 consists of 17 residues. CDR3 sequence reads: CASSKRTGTATGNTIYF. As DNA, the CDR3 is TGTGCCAGCAGCAAAAGAACCGGGACAGCGACAGGAAACACCATATATTTT.

The V gene is TRBV6-2 or TRBV6-3, the J gene TRBJ1-5, with D perhaps matching TRBD1 (6 bases). From germline, CDR1 is MNHEY and CDR2 SVGEGT. The length of the CDR3 is 19 residues. Trimming removed 0 bases at V and 4 bases at J, with 22 bases between. CDR3 sequence: CASSYSSLSLEGGNQPQHF. The CDR3 DNA reads TGTGCCAGCAGTTACTCCTCCTTATCGCTCGAAGGGGGGAATCAGCCCCAGCATTTT.

J is TRBJ1-6 and V is TRBV30, with no clear D. V lost 0 bases to trimming and J lost 3 bases, with 6 bases between them. CDR1 and CDR2 from the germline V gene are GTSNPN and SVGIG (reference sequence). The CDR3 runs to 14 residues. In DNA, the CDR3 is TGTGCCTGGAGTGTAAAGGGCTATAATTCACCCCTCCACTTT. Protein: CAWSVKGYNSPLHF. The full variable domain, rest sourced from reference TRBV30 and TRBJ1-6, is SQTIHQWPATLVQPVGSPLSLECTVEGTSNPNLYWYRQAAGRGLQLLFYSVGIGQISSEVPQNLSASRPQDRQFILSSKKLLLSDSGFYLCAWSVKGYNSPLHFGNGTRLTVT.

This clone was found once. CDR3 residues: CAWSGQEVSPLHF. DNA of the CDR3: TGTGCCTGGAGTGGACAGGAAGTGTCACCCCTCCACTTT. This chain connects TRBV30 to TRBJ1-6, with D possibly TRBD1 on 6 matching bases. CDR1 is GTSNPN and CDR2 is SVGIG in the germline V gene (reference sequence). The V end was cut by 1 base, the J end by 10 bases, with 11 bases between. The CDR3 is made up of 13 amino acids.

Comments on this clone: Compared with germline, one end of the junction differs, possibly owing to a read error. V usage is TRBV6-5 and J usage is TRBJ1-5; no firm D call. This CDR3 region has 14 residues. CDR1 and CDR2 from the germline V gene are MNHEY and SVGAGI. The CDR3 here is CASLARVGNRPQHF. The CDR3 DNA sequence: TGTGCCAGTCTAGCCCGGGTAGGCAATCGGCCCCAGCATTTT.

This clone was observed a few times. This chain connects TRBV7-8 to TRBJ1-5, with no clear D. Germline V lookup: CDR1 SGHVS, CDR2 FQNEAQ. The CDR3 extends over 16 amino acids. V was pared by 2 bases and J by 0 bases, with 11 bases between. The CDR3 nucleotides read TGTGCCAGCAGCTTAATGGGCTCCCTTAGCAATCAGCCCCAGCATTTT. Its translation: CASSLMGSLSNQPQHF.

A few counts support this clone. At the DNA level, this CDR3 is encoded by other sequences in the same sample as well. The rearrangement links TRBV6-2 or TRBV6-3 to TRBJ2-5; no definite D call. CDR1 is MNHEY, CDR2 SVGEGT, per germline. V shed 0 bases and J shed 4 bases, with 0 bases lying between them. This CDR3 comprises 11 residues. CDR3 nucleotides: TGTGCCAGCAGTTACTCAGAGACCCAGTACTTC. This gives the protein CASSYSETQYF.

V usage is TRBV5-1 and J usage is TRBJ1-1, with TRBD1 matching over 8 bases. CDR3 length: 16 amino acids. J lost 5 bases, V lost 2 bases, and 11 bases had no gene match. The germline CDR1 and CDR2 sequences are SGHRS and YFSETQ. As DNA, the CDR3 is TGCGCCAGCAGCTTCAACCAGGGGGCCGCGGGTACTGAAGCTTTCTTT. This translates into CASSFNQGAAGTEAFF.

The table lists this clone with a count of one. This chain uses TRBV6-5 with TRBJ2-1; 10 bases agree with TRBD2. V shed 6 bases, J shed 5 bases, and the junction held 4 bases outside the gene matches. The germline V gene has CDR1 MNHEY and CDR2 SVGAGI. This CDR3 contains 14 residues. As DNA, the CDR3 is TGTGCCAGCAGGAGGACTAGCGGAAACAATGAGCAGTTCTTC. Its translation is CASRRTSGNNEQFF.

This clone is a singleton in its sample. CDR3 sequence reads: CASSFKAYYEQYF. Here the CDR3 DNA reads TGTGCCAGCAGTTTTAAGGCGTACTACGAGCAGTACTTC. The chain carries TRBV12-3 or TRBV12-4 and TRBJ2-7; D remains ambiguous. CDR3 length: 13 residues. The V and J ends lost 3 bases and 3 bases respectively, with 9 bases between them.

V is TRBV9 and J is TRBJ1-5, with D perhaps matching TRBD1 (5 bases). Germline values: CDR1 SGDLS, CDR2 YYNGEE. The V gene lost 0 bases and the J gene lost 4 bases, with 14 bases spanning the gap. The CDR3 is made up of 16 amino acids. CDR3 residues: CASSVGAGTANQPQHF. In DNA form, the CDR3 reads TGTGCCAGCAGCGTAGGAGCAGGGACGGCTAATCAGCCCCAGCATTTT. The variable domain in full, with the rest retrieved from reference TRBV9 and TRBJ1-5, is DSGVTQTPKHLITATGQRVTLRCSPRSGDLSVYWYQQSLDQGLQFLIQYYNGEERAKGNILERFSAQQFPDLHSELNLSSLELGDSALYFCASSVGAGTANQPQHFGDGTRLSIL.

V is TRBV5-1 and J is TRBJ2-5; 8 bases fit TRBD2. Germline lookup yields CDR1 SGHRS and CDR2 YFSETQ. CDR3 length: 15 amino acids. Unmatched junction bases numbered 3, after V lost 0 bases and J lost 2 bases. As DNA, the CDR3 is TGCGCCAGCAGCTTGGAGGGACTAGGACAAGAGACCCAGTACTTC. This codes for CASSLEGLGQETQYF.

The chain couples TRBV4-3 to TRBJ1-2; D is unresolved. The CDR3 runs 17 residues. Trimming took off 1 base at V and 4 bases at J, with 19 bases between the two ends. Germline CDR1 and CDR2: LGHNA and YSLEER. The CDR3: CASSQVRAPIPRYGYTF. For the CDR3, the DNA is TGCGCCAGCAGCCAAGTTAGAGCCCCAATCCCCCGCTATGGCTACACCTTC.